In its sample, the clone carrying this T cell receptor beta chain was seen a few times. Unique molecular identifiers were built into the TCRbeta library. TCRdb ran MiXCR on the PCR reads and lists one entry per CDR3 protein. The sample has about 480,000 distinct CDR3 sequences; roughly an eighth are singletons. The sample is drawn from a study of T-cell reconstitution after alpha-beta-depleted transplantation in children. The V gene's germline CDR1 is MNHEY and CDR2 SMNVEV (reference sequence). V lost 7 bases and J lost 5, with 15 bases in between. CDR3 length: 14 residues. The rearrangement uses TRBV27 and TRBJ2-1; D remains ambiguous. The TCR was taken from a human donor who donated a stem cell graft to a child with combined immunodeficiency. Sequenced material: PBMCs from the stem cell graft donor, taken from the stem cell graft. Here the CDR3 reads CASTYGTDNNEQFF. The DNA for the CDR3 is TGTGCCAGCACCTACGGCACAGACAACAATGAGCAGTTCTTC.